The entry below describes one TCR beta chain. The antigen is unknown. This sample is part of a study of CD8 T cells in ankylosing spondylitis. Overall study results and limits: Ankylosing spondylitis blood seemed to carry a telltale TCR beta motif made of eight or nine highly homologous variants.

TCRdb passed the 5' RACE reads through MiXCR, listing each CDR3 protein once. Among roughly 440,000 distinct CDR3 sequences listed, roughly a sixth were seen once. Sequencing was done on a sample of blood, either unsorted or a sorted T cell fraction (not recorded which). This receptor was obtained from a male donor with ankylosing spondylitis.

The CDR3 nucleotides read TGCAGTGCTAGAGAGGGGACTAGTTACACCGGGGAGCTGTTTTTT. It specifies CSAREGTSYTGELFF. The V and J genes are TRBV20-1 and TRBJ2-2; 8 bases map to TRBD2. The germline V gene has CDR1 DFQATT and CDR2 SNEGSKA (reference sequence). J gave up 3 bases and V 0 bases, and 3 bases lay outside the gene matches. The CDR3 is made up of 15 amino acids.